Listed here are 17 T cell receptor beta chains from one sample, sequenced in a study of identical twins. TCRdb independently ran MiXCR on the 5' RACE reads; one entry per CDR3 protein. The data show just over 450,000 distinct CDR3 sequences, approximately 14% seen once. This sample was shared with a second study, whose subject was yellow fever vaccine responses in identical twins.

The sequenced sample consisted of CD4+ T cells sorted from blood. The origin of the receptors is a woman between 18 and 30 years old in good health.

The V call is TRBV20-1, the J call TRBJ2-7, with 9 bases identical to TRBD1. This CDR3 contains 14 residues. Unmatched junction bases numbered 6, after V lost 3 bases and J lost 3 bases. Germline V CDR1 and CDR2: DFQATT, SNEGSKA (reference sequence). CDR3 region: CSARGQGKNYEQYF. The CDR3 DNA reads TGCAGTGCTAGGGGACAGGGCAAAAACTACGAGCAGTACTTC.

This clonotype has more than one count but fewer than ten. This chain joins TRBV6-1 and TRBJ2-1; no firm D call. The germline V and J ends were trimmed by 4 bases and 6 bases, with 19 bases remaining between them. Germline CDR1 is MNHNS and CDR2 is SASEGT. The CDR3 runs 16 residues. The CDR3 DNA reads as TGTGCCAGCAGTGCGGTAGTGGTGTCCTGGGCCAATGAGCAGTTCTTC. Residues: CASSAVVVSWANEQFF.

This clonotype was counted only a few times. J is TRBJ2-2 and V is TRBV5-1; no clear D gene. Germline CDR1 is SGHRS and CDR2 is YFSETQ. V lost 1 base and J lost 0, with 10 bases in between. The CDR3 is 16 residues long. The CDR3 DNA reads TGCGCCAGCAGCTTGACTACAGCATCGAACACCGGGGAGCTGTTTTTT. This sequence encodes CASSLTTASNTGELFF.

This clonotype was observed a handful of times. For the CDR3, the DNA is TGTGCCAGCAGCCAAGATCGACTAGCGGGAGGAGGGGATACGCAGTATTTT. Translating gives CASSQDRLAGGGDTQYF. V and J are TRBV4-2 and TRBJ2-3; 13 nucleotides line up with TRBD2. This CDR3 is 17 amino acids long. Germline-derived CDR1 and CDR2 are LGHNA and YNFKEQ. V dropped 0 bases and J dropped 6; count of bases not matched to a gene: 6.

This clonotype was picked up many times. J is TRBJ1-5 and V is TRBV12-3 or TRBV12-4; D might be TRBD1 (5 bases). The V end lost 7 bases, the J end lost 2 bases, and 15 bases lay between the germline ends. The CDR3 has 15 amino acids. The CDR3 nucleotides read TGTGCCAGCACCATGACGGGACTCGGCAATCAGCCCCAGCATTTT. Its protein product is CASTMTGLGNQPQHF.

This chain joins TRBV7-2 and TRBJ2-5; TRBD1 aligns across 9 bases. Germline CDR1 reads SGHTA; CDR2 reads FQGNSA. The CDR3 spans 16 residues. V lost 1 base, J lost 1 base, and 4 bases stayed unmatched. The DNA for the CDR3 is TGTGCCAGCAGCTTAGTGGGGACAGGGACCCAAGAGACCCAGTACTTC. It is translated as CASSLVGTGTQETQYF.

This clonotype was counted only a few times. This CDR3 reads CASSFVPRGSDEKLFF. The DNA of the CDR3 is TGTGCCAGCAGCTTCGTTCCAAGGGGGTCAGACGAAAAACTGTTTTTT. The chain carries TRBV5-4 and TRBJ1-4; TRBD1 might be the D (6 bases). The length of the CDR3 is 16 residues. Germline CDR1 is SGHNT and CDR2 is YYREEE (reference sequence). Trimming cost V 2 bases and J 8 bases, with 19 bases left between them.

The rearrangement uses TRBV5-1 and TRBJ2-6, with unresolved D. Germline V gene data show CDR1 as SGHRS and CDR2 as YFSETQ. V was pared by 1 base and J by 7 bases, with 12 bases between. The length of the CDR3 is 15 residues. The CDR3 DNA follows: TGCGCCAGCAGCTTGTTGGGGTTGGAAGCCAACGTCCTGACTTTC. This encodes CASSLLGLEANVLTF.

Only a few counts were recorded for this clonotype. CDR3 loop: CASRTETTSNGYTF. In DNA form, the CDR3 reads TGTGCCAGCAGAACGGAGACGACTTCTAATGGCTACACCTTC. V is TRBV6-1 and J is TRBJ1-2; no reliable D call. CDR1 MNHNS and CDR2 SASEGT come from the germline V gene. V gave up 6 bases and J gave up 6 bases, with 17 bases separating them. The CDR3 is 14 amino acids.

This clonotype has at least ten counts. The chain uses TRBV28 and TRBJ2-7; no clear D gene. Trimming took off 7 bases at V and 2 bases at J, with 18 bases between the two ends. CDR3 length: 15 amino acids. Germline lookup yields CDR1 MDHEN and CDR2 SYDVKM. CDR3 residues: CASTPTAGIAYEQYF. As DNA, the CDR3 is TGTGCCAGCACCCCAACCGCAGGAATTGCCTACGAGCAGTACTTC. Complete variable domain (other parts from reference TRBV28 and TRBJ2-7): DVKVTQSSRYLVKRTGEKVFLECVQDMDHENMFWYRQDPGLGLRLIYFSYDVKMKEKGDIPEGYSVSREKKERFSLILESASTNQTSMYLCASTPTAGIAYEQYFGPGTRLTVT.

V is TRBV5-1 and J is TRBJ2-1; the D call may be TRBD1 or TRBD2 (5 bases each). V lost 0 bases to trimming and J lost 3 bases, with 13 bases between them. Per the germline V gene, CDR1 is SGHRS and CDR2 is YFSETQ. This CDR3 comprises 16 residues. CDR3 nucleotides: TGCGCCAGCAGCTTGGTAGGGACCCGCGGCTACAATGAGCAGTTCTTC. It yields the protein CASSLVGTRGYNEQFF.

The J gene is TRBJ2-3, the V gene TRBV12-3 or TRBV12-4; D is undetermined. CDR3 size: 13 residues. V lost 6 bases, J lost 3 bases, and 10 bases lay in between. In DNA form, the CDR3 reads TGTGCCAGCAGCCCCTATAGGACAGATACGCAGTATTTT. Its translation: CASSPYRTDTQYF.

The chain employs TRBV12-3 or TRBV12-4 and TRBJ1-2, with D perhaps TRBD1 (6 bases). V dropped 6 bases and J dropped 4 bases, with 21 bases sitting between them. The CDR3 is made up of 16 amino acids. CDR3 amino acids: CASSYVSGTKTYGYTF. In nucleotides, the CDR3 is TGTGCCAGCAGCTATGTTTCCGGGACAAAAACCTATGGCTACACCTTC.

The table lists this clonotype with a few counts. J is TRBJ2-1 and V is TRBV12-3 or TRBV12-4; TRBD1 matches 9 bases. This CDR3 spans 15 amino acids. Trimming removed 7 bases from V and 4 bases from J; junction bases left unmatched: 8. In DNA, the CDR3 is TGTGCCAGCACTGAGGGACAGGGAAGATACAATGAGCAGTTCTTC. Its protein is CASTEGQGRYNEQFF.

The chain recombines TRBV5-1 with TRBJ2-2; 12 positions agree with TRBD2. Germline CDR1 is SGHRS and CDR2 is YFSETQ. V lost 10 bases and J lost 1; bases outside the gene matches: 11. The CDR3 extends over 17 amino acids. As DNA, the CDR3 is TGCGCCTCCAACGGACTAGCGGGGACTTTGAACACCGGGGAGCTGTTTTTT. Protein: CASNGLAGTLNTGELFF. The whole variable domain, filled in from reference TRBV5-1 and TRBJ2-2, reads KAGVTQTPRYLIKTRGQQVTLSCSPISGHRSVSWYQQTPGQGLQFLFEYFSETQRNKGNFPGRFSGRQFSNSRSEMNVSTLELGDSALYLCASNGLAGTLNTGELFFGEGSRLTVL.

There are many counts of this clonotype. J is TRBJ2-3 and V is TRBV5-6; 12 bases line up with TRBD2. V shed 0 bases and J 3 bases; nucleotides not matched to a gene: 5. The CDR3 runs 17 residues. Germline V gene data show CDR1 as SGHDT and CDR2 as YYEEEE. The CDR3 region has the DNA TGTGCCAGCAGCTTGGGCCTAGCGGGGGGGCGGACAGATACGCAGTATTTT. It codes for CASSLGLAGGRTDTQYF. The full variable domain, rest sourced from reference TRBV5-6 and TRBJ2-3, is DAGVTQSPTHLIKTRGQQVTLRCSPKSGHDTVSWYQQALGQGPQFIFQYYEEEERQRGNFPDRFSGHQFPNYSSELNVNALLLGDSALYLCASSLGLAGGRTDTQYFGPGTRLTVL.

This clonotype was detected only a few times. The gene calls are TRBV10-3 and TRBJ2-1; 8 nucleotides line up with TRBD2. Losses at the gene ends were 3 bases for V and 3 bases for J; bases not matched to a gene: 4. Germline V gene sequence: CDR1 ENHRY, CDR2 SYGVKD. The CDR3 runs to 15 residues. This CDR3 is CAISDKRGNYNEQFF. The CDR3 nucleotides read TGTGCCATCAGTGACAAGCGGGGGAACTACAATGAGCAGTTCTTC.